This TCR beta chain was identified in a study of blood T cell repertoires in COVID-19. Study details: Material from acute and convalescent COVID-19 was sourced from the United States, Italy and Spain. The analysed material was cDNA or gDNA that came from T cells, B-cell-depleted T cells, or PBMCs.

Germline V gene lookup returns CDR1 DFQATT and CDR2 SNEGSKA (reference sequence). Trimming took off 4 bases at V and 1 base at J, with 4 bases between the two ends. The length of the CDR3 is 11 residues. Authors' analysis steps: Estimation of nucleated cell counts relied on the amplification of reference gene primers. Profiling relied on immunoSEQ multiplex PCR, and the TCRdb table lists in-frame clones only, not all of them. The D gene and trimming were derived from the DNA, and the V and J assignments and clone size from that table. The sample shows around 210,000 clones, 70% to 85% of them seen only once.

V and J are TRBV20-1 and TRBJ1-1; no definite D call. The sample comprised peripheral blood. The clonotype comes from a human donor in a cohort sampled during active COVID-19. CDR3 sequence reads: CSATGNTEAFF. The CDR3 DNA sequence: TGCAGTGCTACAGGGAACACTGAAGCTTTCTTT.